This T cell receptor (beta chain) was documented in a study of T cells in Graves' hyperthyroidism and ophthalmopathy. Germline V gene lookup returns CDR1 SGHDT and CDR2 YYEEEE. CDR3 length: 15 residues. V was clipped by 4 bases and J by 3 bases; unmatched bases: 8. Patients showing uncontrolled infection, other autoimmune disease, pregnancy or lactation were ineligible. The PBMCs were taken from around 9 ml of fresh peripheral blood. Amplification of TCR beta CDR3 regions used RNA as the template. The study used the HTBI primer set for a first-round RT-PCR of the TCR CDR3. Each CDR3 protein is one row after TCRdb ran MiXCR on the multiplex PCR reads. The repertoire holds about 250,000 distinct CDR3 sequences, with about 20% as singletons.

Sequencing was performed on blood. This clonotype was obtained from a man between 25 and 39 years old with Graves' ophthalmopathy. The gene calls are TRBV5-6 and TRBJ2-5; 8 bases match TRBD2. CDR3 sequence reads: CASSRRAGVKETQYF. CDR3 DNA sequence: TGTGCCAGCAGCCGCCGAGCGGGAGTTAAAGAGACCCAGTACTTC. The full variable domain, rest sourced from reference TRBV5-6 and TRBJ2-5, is DAGVTQSPTHLIKTRGQQVTLRCSPKSGHDTVSWYQQALGQGPQFIFQYYEEEERQRGNFPDRFSGHQFPNYSSELNVNALLLGDSALYLCASSRRAGVKETQYFGPGTRLLVL.